A selection of T cell receptor beta chains follows, all from one sample in a study of immune evolution from preneoplasia to lung adenocarcinoma. TCRdb's table, derived via immunoSEQ multiplex PCR, lists solely in-frame clones and lacks some. The profile covers just under 10,000 clones, with 80% to 85% appearing a single time and 4.5% to 5% taken by the ten largest. Sequencing was carried out using FFPE minimally invasive lung adenocarcinoma tissue. All receptors derive from a person aged 70 to 85 with lung adenocarcinoma. Some clones in this sample may be carry-over from other donors' samples. Each CDR3 is given with its conserved first and last residue. Clone size is shown for a subset of rows, as once, few, many or a class of expanded clone.

NA,TRBV6-5,CASSTTPKSGYTF
once,TRBV27,CASSFPSNSGKASYNEQFF
NA,TRBV7-2,CASSSTRYGQGPDTQYF
NA,TRBV30,CAWSTADNQPQHF
NA,TRBV28,CASSRGVSNQPQHF
NA,TRBV5-1,CASSLDPTARYGYTF
NA,TRBV7-2,CASSTYRGAGELFF
NA,TRBV19,CASSTDRAEAFF
few,TRBV19,CASSAARGETQYF
NA,TRBV28,CASSFLLGGELFF
NA,TRBV29-1,CSVALSGNTIYF
NA,TRBV7-9,CASSLWGYEQYF
NA,TRBV5-5,CASSLGASGSGVYNEQFF
NA,TRBV28,CASTQGQAEKLFF
NA,TRBV19,CASSIPRYGYTF
NA,TRBV9,CASSVDPSANEQFF
few,TRBV29-1,CSVETQSYEQYF
few,TRBV30,CAWNPQGAINEKLFF
NA,TRBV7-9,CASSLSGVAYNEQFF
few,TRBV5-1,CASSFSGSSYEQYF
once,TRBV6-1,CASSEWISGGQETQYF
NA,TRBV18,CASSPLESGELFF